The 28 T cell receptor beta chains listed next were all sequenced from one sample in a study of T cells in localized non-small cell lung cancer. The repertoire was sequenced with immunoSEQ multiplex PCR; TCRdb's copy has only in-frame clones and lacks some. The sample records 3,100 or so clones, around a fifth being singletons. The material was lung tumor tissue, obtained before any cancer treatment. The receptors were sampled from a man aged 18 to 49 with stage II lung adenocarcinoma.

V and J are TRBV19 and TRBJ2-1, with 16 bases matching TRBD2. The J segment lost 5 bases and the V segment lost 6 bases, leaving 10 bases of the junction unmatched. The CDR3 consists of 18 residues. Germline V gives CDR1 LNHDA, CDR2 SQIVND (reference sequence). The CDR3 sequence: CASRTGTSGGAGDNEQFF. CDR3 DNA sequence: TGTGCCAGTAGAACCGGGACTAGCGGGGGGGCTGGCGACAATGAGCAGTTCTTC.

The gene calls are TRBV10-2 and TRBJ1-2; D is perhaps TRBD1 (5 bases). The CDR3 totals 15 residues. Between the trimmed V and J ends, which lost 6 bases and 0 bases, there was a span of 14 bases. Germline assignment: CDR1 WSHSY and CDR2 SAAADI. DNA for the CDR3: TGCGCCAGCAGGGACACGGACCGAACTAACTATGGCTACACCTTC. Protein: CASRDTDRTNYGYTF.

The CDR3 protein is CASSPRTGAYEQYF. The CDR3 region has the DNA TGTGCCAGTAGCCCCAGGACAGGGGCCTACGAGCAGTACTTC. The chain couples TRBV19 to TRBJ2-7, with 9 positions matching TRBD1. The V segment lost 6 bases and the J segment 2 bases; nucleotides outside the gene matches: 5. Germline CDR1 LNHDA, CDR2 SQIVND (reference sequence). The CDR3 is 14 amino acids.

J is TRBJ1-4 and V is TRBV19; D unresolved. Germline CDR1 reads LNHDA; CDR2 reads SQIVND (reference sequence). Trimming cost V 9 bases and J 5 bases, with 22 bases left between them. There are 16 residues in the CDR3. CDR3 nucleotide sequence: TGTGCCAGCATAACGAATCCGTACAGCAGAAATGAAAAACTGTTTTTT. Encoded protein: CASITNPYSRNEKLFF.

This clone is medium-sized by share. The CDR3: CASSATLGGRGKGDTQYF. The CDR3 region has the DNA TGTGCCAGCAGCGCCACCCTGGGGGGCAGGGGGAAGGGAGATACGCAGTATTTT. J is TRBJ2-3 and V is TRBV11-3; D is perhaps TRBD1 (7 bases). This CDR3 region has 18 residues. V lost 5 bases and J 5 bases, leaving 26 bases between the germline ends. Germline CDR1 reads SGHNT; CDR2 reads YENEEA.

This chain links TRBV19 with TRBJ2-1; 7 positions agree with TRBD1. The germline V gene has CDR1 LNHDA and CDR2 SQIVND (reference sequence). J was trimmed by 3 bases and V by 5 bases; bases with no gene match: 4. This CDR3 has 14 amino acids. The CDR3 sequence: CASSHRGLYNEQFF. For the CDR3, the DNA is TGTGCCAGTAGTCACAGGGGTCTCTACAATGAGCAGTTCTTC.

This clone was detected a few times. The V and J genes are TRBV6-8 and TRBJ2-7; no definite D call. CDR3 length equals 13 residues. Between the trimmed V and J ends, which lost 0 bases and 4 bases, there was a span of 7 bases. Looked up from germline, CDR1 is MNHGY and CDR2 is SAAAGT. CDR3: CASSYSKVYEQYF. CDR3 sequence (DNA): TGTGCCAGCAGTTACTCGAAGGTTTACGAGCAGTACTTC.

This clone showed up just a few times. V gene TRBV30 combines with J gene TRBJ2-2; TRBD2 matches at 7 bases. The CDR3 is 17 residues long. CDR1 GTSNPN and CDR2 SVGIG come from the germline V gene (reference sequence). The trim removed 0 bases at V and 2 bases at J, leaving 9 bases unmatched. This chain's CDR3 is CAWSVPEERGNTGELFF. In DNA form, the CDR3 reads TGTGCCTGGAGTGTACCTGAGGAGCGGGGTAACACCGGGGAGCTGTTTTTT.

The chain uses TRBV4-1 and TRBJ2-3, with D possibly matching TRBD1 (6 bases). The V end lost 1 base, the J end lost 0 bases, and 17 bases lay between the germline ends. This CDR3 spans 18 amino acids. In germline, CDR1 is MGHRA, CDR2 YSYEKL. CDR3 sequence reads: CASSQGIEGGRSTDTQYF. CDR3 sequence (DNA): TGCGCCAGCAGCCAAGGGATCGAAGGGGGACGCAGCACAGATACGCAGTATTTT.

This chain uses TRBV23-1 with TRBJ1-1; D may be TRBD1 (6 bases). TRBV23-1 is sorted into the ORF group, with uncertain function. CDR3 size: 13 residues. V lost 6 bases and J 5 bases, leaving 13 bases between the germline ends. CDR3 DNA: TGCGCCAGCAGCTTCACAGGGAATACTGAAGCTTTCTTT. This sequence encodes CASSFTGNTEAFF.

J is TRBJ2-4 and V is TRBV11-3, with 9 bases matching TRBD1. This CDR3 is 16 amino acids long. Germline CDR1 reads SGHNT; CDR2 reads YENEEA. V lost 3 bases and J lost 1; bases outside the gene matches: 4. The CDR3 DNA is TGTGCCAGCAGCTTGGCCGGGACAGGGGCCAAAAACATTCAGTACTTC. This translates into CASSLAGTGAKNIQYF.

In its sample, this clone was seen a few times. The V and J genes are TRBV19 and TRBJ1-1; 8 bases agree with TRBD1. The CDR3 contains 15 residues. The V gene end was trimmed by 5 bases and the J gene end by 0 bases; junction bases not matched to a gene: 5. The germline CDR1 and CDR2 sequences are LNHDA and SQIVND (reference sequence). For the CDR3, the DNA is TGTGCCAGTAGTTCAGGGGGCCCGATGAACACTGAAGCTTTCTTT. It specifies CASSSGGPMNTEAFF.

Relative to its sample, this clone is large (0.1 to 1%). This chain uses TRBV9 with TRBJ2-3, with D perhaps matching TRBD2 (6 bases). CDR3 length equals 16 residues. The germline V and J ends were trimmed by 5 bases and 0 bases, with 16 bases remaining between them. Germline V CDR1 and CDR2: SGDLS, YYNGEE. As DNA, the CDR3 is TGTGCCAGCAGTGAAGCGCGCGGGACTAGCACAGATACGCAGTATTTT. Translated: CASSEARGTSTDTQYF.

This clone is categorized as medium-sized. The chain combines TRBV6-8 with TRBJ1-2, with a tentative D call TRBD1 (6 bases). The CDR3 is made up of 13 amino acids. Germline CDR1 reads MNHGY; CDR2 reads SAAAGT. V was cut by 6 bases and J by 8 bases, with 16 bases left in between. CDR3 residues: CASRGDRPPGYTF. The CDR3, as DNA: TGTGCCAGCAGAGGTGACAGGCCGCCGGGCTACACCTTC.

The chain has TRBV19 and TRBJ2-2; D remains ambiguous. The V end lost 7 bases, the J end lost 8 bases, and 8 bases lay between the germline ends. CDR3 length: 11 amino acids. The germline CDR1 and CDR2 sequences are LNHDA and SQIVND (reference sequence). The CDR3 loop is CASTFWGELFF. CDR3 nucleotide sequence: TGTGCCAGTACTTTTTGGGGGGAGCTGTTTTTT.

In this sample, this clone turned up a few times. V and J are TRBV11-3 and TRBJ1-2, with D tentatively TRBD1 (5 bases). Germline CDR1 and CDR2: SGHNT and YENEEA. V was pared by 5 bases and J by 8 bases, with 21 bases between. The CDR3 consists of 15 residues. The CDR3 DNA is TGTGCCAGCAGCCCCGAGACAGCCTCCCTAGGAGGCTACACCTTC. Translation: CASSPETASLGGYTF. Full variable domain (missing parts from reference TRBV11-3 and TRBJ1-2): EAGVVQSPRYKIIEKKQPVAFWCNPISGHNTLYWYLQNLGQGPELLIRYENEEAVDDSQLPKDRFSAERLKGVDSTLKIQPAELGDSAVYLCASSPETASLGGYTFGSGTRLTVV.

The chain employs TRBV9 and TRBJ1-3; D call uncertain. Germline lookup yields CDR1 SGDLS and CDR2 YYNGEE. V was cut by 0 bases and J by 3 bases, with 10 bases left in between. This CDR3 comprises 15 residues. CDR3 in DNA: TGTGCCAGCAGCGTAGGGGGAGCAGGTGGAAACACCATATATTTT. This codes for CASSVGGAGGNTIYF.

This clone was observed a few times. The chain carries TRBV30 and TRBJ1-4; TRBD1 matches 7 bases. V dropped 0 bases and J dropped 8; count of bases not matched to a gene: 0. Germline CDR1 reads GTSNPN; CDR2 reads SVGIG (reference sequence). The CDR3 spans 12 residues. The CDR3 coding sequence is TGTGCCTGGAGTGTACAGGGGGAAAAACTGTTTTTT. This gives the protein CAWSVQGEKLFF.

The J gene is TRBJ1-2, the V gene TRBV6-8, with TRBD1 matching over 7 bases. The CDR3 runs 16 residues. Germline V lookup: CDR1 MNHGY, CDR2 SAAAGT. The junction had 9 bases not matched to a gene; V was cut back by 4 bases and J by 1 base. CDR3 in DNA: TGTGCCAGCAGTTTTCGAATGGGACAGCATAACTATGGCTACACCTTC. Translating gives CASSFRMGQHNYGYTF.

This clone has a handful of counts. The chain uses TRBV30 and TRBJ2-7; the match to TRBD2 covers 8 bases. The ends lost 0 bases at V and 3 bases at J; junction bases unmatched: 7. The CDR3 has 15 amino acids. Per the germline V gene, CDR1 is GTSNPN and CDR2 is SVGIG (reference sequence). The DNA of the CDR3 is TGTGCCTGGAGTGTCGCCGGGGGGGCCGTCTACGAGCAGTACTTC. This codes for CAWSVAGGAVYEQYF.

J is TRBJ2-6 and V is TRBV6-8; the D is unclear. This CDR3 has 16 amino acids. Trimming removed 7 bases from V and 0 bases from J, with 13 bases in between. The germline CDR1 and CDR2 sequences are MNHGY and SAAAGT. The CDR3 sequence is CASKTNYPSGANVLTF. For the CDR3, the DNA is TGTGCCAGCAAGACCAATTACCCCTCTGGGGCCAACGTCCTGACTTTC.

J is TRBJ1-1 and V is TRBV29-1; 10 bases line up with TRBD1. With 7 bases clipped from V and 1 base from J, the junction kept 12 bases outside the gene matches. Germline V gives CDR1 SQVTM, CDR2 ANQGSEA. The CDR3 is made up of 16 amino acids. CDR3 loop: CSAAAGTGVGNTEAFF. CDR3 DNA sequence: TGCAGCGCTGCTGCGGGGACAGGGGTCGGGAACACTGAAGCTTTCTTT.

This clone was picked up a small number of times. The V gene is TRBV11-3, the J gene TRBJ2-1; the match to TRBD2 covers 9 bases. After removal of 5 bases from V and 3 bases from J, the junction contained 5 bases not matched to a gene. Germline V gives CDR1 SGHNT, CDR2 YENEEA. The CDR3 covers 15 residues. The CDR3 nucleotides are TGTGCCAGCAGCACCTTAGCGGGGGTCTACAATGAGCAGTTCTTC. The encoded protein is CASSTLAGVYNEQFF.

This clone appeared a few times. The chain uses TRBV1 and TRBJ2-2. TRBV1 is a listed pseudogene. This CDR3 contains 12 residues. The CDR3 loop is CASSQEIGELFF. The CDR3 DNA follows: TGCGCCAGCAGCCAAGAGATCGGGGAGCTGTTTTTT.

There are a few counts of this clone. The chain recombines TRBV28 with TRBJ1-6, with 8 bases fitting TRBD1. CDR3 length equals 15 residues. In germline, CDR1 is MDHEN, CDR2 SYDVKM. V lost 3 bases to trimming and J lost 11 bases; unmatched junction nucleotides: 9. The CDR3 spells CASSLESQGAAPLHF. In DNA form, the CDR3 reads TGTGCCAGCAGTTTGGAAAGTCAGGGGGCGGCACCCCTCCACTTT. The whole variable domain, remainder taken from reference TRBV28 and TRBJ1-6, is DVKVTQSSRYLVKRTGEKVFLECVQDMDHENMFWYRQDPGLGLRLIYFSYDVKMKEKGDIPEGYSVSREKKERFSLILESASTNQTSMYLCASSLESQGAAPLHFGNGTRLTVT.

A remark on this clone: Other DNA sequences within the sample encode an identical CDR3. V and J are TRBV28 and TRBJ2-7; D is ambiguous. Germline CDR1 is MDHEN and CDR2 is SYDVKM. The CDR3 sequence is 13 residues long. V was cut by 6 bases and J by 1 base, with 10 bases left in between. CDR3 loop: CASSLGTSYEQYF. CDR3 in DNA: TGTGCCAGCAGCCTGGGCACTTCCTACGAGCAGTACTTC.

The genes are TRBV29-1 and TRBJ2-2, with a possible D match to TRBD2 (5 bases). CDR3 length: 14 amino acids. Trimming left V 3 bases short and J 4 bases short, with 12 bases between. Germline V gene sequence: CDR1 SQVTM, CDR2 ANQGSEA. The CDR3 reads CSVERQSGTGELFF. CDR3 coding DNA: TGCAGCGTTGAGAGGCAGAGCGGCACCGGGGAGCTGTTTTTT.

By its share, this clone is medium-sized (0.01 to 0.1%). DNA for the CDR3: TGTGCCAGCAACTCGTGGGAGGCGGGCTACGAGCAGTACTTC. Its translation is CASNSWEAGYEQYF. The chain couples TRBV6-8 to TRBJ2-7; TRBD2 might be the D (6 bases). CDR1 and CDR2 (germline): MNHGY, SAAAGT. Between the trimmed V and J ends, which lost 7 bases and 3 bases, there was a span of 16 bases. CDR3 length equals 14 residues.